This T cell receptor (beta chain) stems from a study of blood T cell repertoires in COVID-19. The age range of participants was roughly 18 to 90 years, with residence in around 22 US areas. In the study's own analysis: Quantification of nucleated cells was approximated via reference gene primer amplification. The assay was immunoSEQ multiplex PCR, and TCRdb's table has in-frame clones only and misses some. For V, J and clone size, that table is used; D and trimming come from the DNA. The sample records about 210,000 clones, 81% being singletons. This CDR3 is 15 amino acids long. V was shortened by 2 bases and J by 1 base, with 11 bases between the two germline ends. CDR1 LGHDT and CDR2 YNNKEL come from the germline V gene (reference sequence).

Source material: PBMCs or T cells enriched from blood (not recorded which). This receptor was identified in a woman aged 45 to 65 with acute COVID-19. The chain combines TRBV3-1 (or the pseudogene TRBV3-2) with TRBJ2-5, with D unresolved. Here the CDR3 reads CASSQLESPQETQYF. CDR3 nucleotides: TGTGCCAGCAGCCAACTGGAGTCTCCCCAAGAGACCCAGTACTTC.